These 32 T cell receptor beta chains originate from one sample sequenced in a study of T cell responses to AZD1222 COVID-19 vaccine. Measured with immunoSEQ multiplex PCR; TCRdb has only the in-frame clones, and not every one. The top ten hold just over 3% of the sample, which has about 140,000 clones, more than 85% seen once. The starting material was peripheral blood, obtained on day 0 of AZD1222 vaccination. Every receptor here comes from an adult in good health.

The chain uses TRBV6-2 or TRBV6-3 and TRBJ1-1; 8 bases match TRBD1. V gave up 3 bases and J gave up 6 bases; unmatched junction bases: 9. From germline, CDR1 is MNHEY and CDR2 SVGEGT. This CDR3 has 15 residues. Here the CDR3 DNA reads TGTGCCAGCAGTTATGTGACAGGGGCTCTCCCTGAAGCTTTCTTT. As protein: CASSYVTGALPEAFF.

The chain recombines TRBV5-4 with TRBJ2-7; TRBD2 agrees at 11 bases. V dropped 0 bases and J dropped 0; count of bases not matched to a gene: 5. Germline CDR1 is SGHNT and CDR2 is YYREEE (reference sequence). This CDR3 is built from 17 residues. The CDR3 nucleotides read TGTGCCAGCAGCTTGGTAGCGGGAGGGCCCGGCTCCTACGAGCAGTACTTC. Residues: CASSLVAGGPGSYEQYF.

This clone was seen once. This sequence joins TRBV27 and TRBJ2-1, with 7 positions matching TRBD2. Trimming cost V 1 base and J 0 bases; bases outside gene matches: 9. This CDR3 is built from 18 residues. Germline V gene data show CDR1 as MNHEY and CDR2 as SMNVEV (reference sequence). CDR3 nucleotides: TGTGCCAGCAGTTTATGGGGGGGGACGGAAAGCTCCTACAATGAGCAGTTCTTC. Translated: CASSLWGGTESSYNEQFF.

The chain carries TRBV18 and TRBJ1-4; 7 positions match TRBD1. Germline loops: CDR1 KGHSH, CDR2 LQKENI. This CDR3 region has 17 residues. V shed 1 base and J 7 bases; nucleotides not matched to a gene: 12. CDR3 loop: CASSPLPSTGDSEKLFF. CDR3 DNA: TGTGCCAGCTCACCACTACCCAGTACAGGGGATTCTGAAAAACTGTTTTTT.

The V and J genes are TRBV5-4 and TRBJ1-1; D is perhaps TRBD1 (5 bases). Germline values: CDR1 SGHNT, CDR2 YYREEE (reference sequence). The CDR3 consists of 15 residues. Trimming stripped 5 bases from V and 0 bases from J, with 14 bases between. The CDR3 sequence is CASRGGRGLNTEAFF. CDR3 DNA sequence: TGTGCCAGCAGGGGTGGTAGGGGTTTGAACACTGAAGCTTTCTTT.

J is TRBJ1-4 and V is TRBV10-3, with 9 positions matching TRBD1. This CDR3 region has 18 residues. Looked up from germline, CDR1 is ENHRY and CDR2 is SYGVKD. The V segment lost 3 bases and the J segment 3 bases; nucleotides outside the gene matches: 11. For the CDR3, the DNA is TGTGCCATCAGTGAAATAAGCCGGACAGGGGTACCTAATGAAAAACTGTTTTTT. Protein: CAISEISRTGVPNEKLFF.

The gene calls are TRBV5-4 and TRBJ2-7, with 11 bases that match TRBD2. The CDR3 totals 14 residues. Germline CDR1 and CDR2: SGHNT and YYREEE (reference sequence). Losses at the gene ends were 2 bases for V and 9 bases for J; bases not matched to a gene: 7. CDR3 sequence reads: CASSFGTSGYRQYF. The CDR3 DNA reads as TGTGCCAGCAGCTTCGGGACTAGCGGTTACAGGCAGTACTTC.

This chain's CDR3 is CASSLAGVSGNTIYF. CDR3 DNA: TGTGCCAGCAGCTTAGCTGGGGTCTCTGGAAACACCATATATTTT. The chain couples TRBV11-2 to TRBJ1-3; D is unresolved. The CDR3 is 15 amino acids. Germline V CDR1 and CDR2: SGHAT, FQNNGV. Trimming shortened V by 1 base and J by 0 bases, and 7 bases separated the two germline ends.

The V and J genes are TRBV6-1 and TRBJ1-1; weak D call: TRBD1 (6 bases). In germline, CDR1 is MNHNS, CDR2 SASEGT. Trimming took off 3 bases at V and 5 bases at J, with 28 bases between the two ends. The CDR3 runs 19 residues. The CDR3 spells CASSDRELQGYPGGTEAFF. The CDR3, as DNA: TGTGCCAGCAGTGATCGGGAATTACAGGGATATCCGGGGGGAACTGAAGCTTTCTTT.

The chain is built from TRBV27 and TRBJ1-2; D is uncertain. The CDR3 covers 14 residues. The germline V and J ends were trimmed by 3 bases and 4 bases, with 12 bases remaining between them. Germline V lookup: CDR1 MNHEY, CDR2 SMNVEV (reference sequence). This CDR3 is CASSFRWTGYGYTF. The DNA of the CDR3 is TGTGCCAGCAGTTTTAGGTGGACTGGCTATGGCTACACCTTC.

The chain couples TRBV9 to TRBJ2-3; no clear D gene. Between the trimmed V and J ends, which lost 5 bases and 1 base, there was a span of 14 bases. The germline V gene has CDR1 SGDLS and CDR2 YYNGEE. The CDR3 covers 15 residues. The CDR3 protein is CASSSRHIGTDTQYF. The CDR3 DNA sequence: TGTGCCAGCAGTTCTAGACATATAGGCACAGATACGCAGTATTTT. The variable domain in full, completed from reference TRBV9 and TRBJ2-3, reads DSGVTQTPKHLITATGQRVTLRCSPRSGDLSVYWYQQSLDQGLQFLIQYYNGEERAKGNILERFSAQQFPDLHSELNLSSLELGDSALYFCASSSRHIGTDTQYFGPGTRLTVL.

This chain joins TRBV19 and TRBJ2-7; 7 bases align to TRBD1. Germline lookup yields CDR1 LNHDA and CDR2 SQIVND (reference sequence). The CDR3 has 14 residues. J gave up 0 bases and V 3 bases, and 2 bases lay outside the gene matches. CDR3 sequence reads: CASSMTGSSYEQYF. The CDR3 DNA follows: TGTGCCAGTAGTATGACAGGGAGCTCCTACGAGCAGTACTTC.

Of note for this clone: In the same sample, other DNA sequences code for this CDR3. The chain couples TRBV19 to TRBJ2-5; D is unresolved. Trimming pared 4 bases from V and 2 bases from J, leaving 2 bases between. Germline V lookup: CDR1 LNHDA, CDR2 SQIVND (reference sequence). The CDR3 consists of 11 residues. This CDR3 reads CASSTQETQYF. The CDR3 region has the DNA TGTGCCAGTAGTACGCAAGAGACCCAGTACTTC.

This sequence joins TRBV19 and TRBJ2-7, with TRBD1 matching over 7 bases. Germline-derived CDR1 and CDR2 are LNHDA and SQIVND (reference sequence). CDR3 length: 13 amino acids. The ends lost 4 bases at V and 6 bases at J; junction bases unmatched: 6. The chain's CDR3 is CASSTDREGEQYF. CDR3 nucleotide sequence: TGTGCCAGTAGTACCGACAGGGAAGGCGAGCAGTACTTC.

V gene TRBV3-1 (or the pseudogene TRBV3-2) combines with J gene TRBJ2-1; the D gene is possibly TRBD1 (5 bases). This CDR3 comprises 16 residues. From germline, CDR1 is LGHDT and CDR2 YNNKEL (reference sequence). V lost 1 base and J 2 bases, leaving 12 bases between the germline ends. The CDR3 sequence: CASSQVFRAPYNEQFF. The CDR3 coding sequence is TGTGCCAGCAGCCAAGTATTCAGGGCACCCTACAATGAGCAGTTCTTC.

The gene calls are TRBV6-2 or TRBV6-3 and TRBJ2-7; the D is unclear. Looked up from germline, CDR1 is MNHEY and CDR2 is SVGEGT. The CDR3 runs 13 residues. The germline V and J ends were trimmed by 3 bases and 0 bases, with 6 bases remaining between them. The CDR3 reads CASSYGASYEQYF. CDR3 nucleotide sequence: TGTGCCAGCAGTTATGGCGCCTCCTACGAGCAGTACTTC.

The chain recombines TRBV7-2 with TRBJ1-2; TRBD1 matches at 9 bases. J gave up 7 bases and V 0 bases, and 6 bases lay outside the gene matches. Germline CDR1 and CDR2: SGHTA and FQGNSA. The CDR3 is 15 amino acids. DNA for the CDR3: TGTGCCAGCAGCTTAGCTTGGACAGGGGAGGTTGGCTACACCTTC. Amino acids: CASSLAWTGEVGYTF.

This rearrangement joins TRBV28 to TRBJ1-1, with a weak D call TRBD1 (6 bases). Germline V lookup: CDR1 MDHEN, CDR2 SYDVKM. The CDR3 spans 12 residues. V was trimmed by 11 bases and J by 1 base, leaving 11 bases between them. The CDR3 here is CALGGKNTEAFF. The DNA for the CDR3 is TGTGCCCTAGGGGGAAAGAACACTGAAGCTTTCTTT.

The chain employs TRBV13 and TRBJ2-1; 9 bases map to TRBD2. CDR1 is PRHDT and CDR2 is FYEKMQ in the germline V gene (reference sequence). This CDR3 region has 18 residues. V lost 5 bases and J lost 5; bases outside the gene matches: 16. CDR3 nucleotide sequence: TGTGCCAGCAGCCCGAGGGCTTTTGCGGGAGGGCCGCACAATGAGCAGTTCTTC. Its translation: CASSPRAFAGGPHNEQFF.

The chain links TRBV7-2 to TRBJ2-3; 14 bases line up with TRBD2. Germline CDR1 reads SGHTA; CDR2 reads FQGNSA. V dropped 7 bases and J dropped 1; count of bases not matched to a gene: 10. The CDR3 has 18 amino acids. The CDR3 DNA sequence: TGTGCCAGCACCCTATTACCGGGACTAGCGGGAGGCACAGATACGCAGTATTTT. It encodes CASTLLPGLAGGTDTQYF.

This sequence joins TRBV7-9 and TRBJ1-5; 9 bases fit TRBD1. The junction had 4 bases not matched to a gene; V was cut back by 5 bases and J by 5 bases. Germline loops: CDR1 SEHNR, CDR2 FQNEAQ (reference sequence). This CDR3 is 14 amino acids long. The DNA for the CDR3 is TGTGCCAGCAGCCCGGGACAGGGCGATCAGCCCCAGCATTTT. Residues: CASSPGQGDQPQHF.

The chain links TRBV3-1 (or the pseudogene TRBV3-2) to TRBJ2-7; 9 bases are a match to TRBD2. Trimming cost V 8 bases and J 1 base; bases outside gene matches: 9. Germline CDR1 LGHDT, CDR2 YNNKEL (reference sequence). The CDR3 consists of 15 residues. The CDR3 region is CASSLDSGGSYEQYF. The CDR3 DNA is TGTGCCAGCTCCCTTGATAGCGGGGGTTCCTACGAGCAGTACTTC.

The V call is TRBV4-1, the J call TRBJ2-1; TRBD1 might be the D (6 bases). CDR1 and CDR2 (germline): MGHRA, YSYEKL. This CDR3 contains 17 residues. V was cut by 4 bases and J by 3 bases, with 19 bases left in between. CDR3 bases: TGCGCCAGCAGCCCAAAATTGGATGGGGGCCTCTACAATGAGCAGTTCTTC. As protein: CASSPKLDGGLYNEQFF.

The chain joins TRBV11-3 to TRBJ1-1; D gene ambiguous. The germline CDR1 and CDR2 sequences are SGHNT and YENEEA. The V end was cut by 0 bases, the J end by 2 bases, with 10 bases between. This CDR3 region has 15 residues. The CDR3 bases are TGTGCCAGCAGCTTAGATGCGACATCTAACACTGAAGCTTTCTTT. Residues: CASSLDATSNTEAFF.

The CDR3: CASSEAGGQYATNEKLFF. The CDR3 bases are TGTGCCAGCAGCGAAGCAGGGGGACAGTACGCAACTAATGAAAAACTGTTTTTT. The genes are TRBV9 and TRBJ1-4, with TRBD1 matching over 7 bases. The V segment lost 3 bases and the J segment 0 bases; nucleotides outside the gene matches: 11. Germline loops: CDR1 SGDLS, CDR2 YYNGEE. The CDR3 spans 18 residues. The entire variable domain, with the rest obtained from reference TRBV9 and TRBJ1-4, is as follows: DSGVTQTPKHLITATGQRVTLRCSPRSGDLSVYWYQQSLDQGLQFLIQYYNGEERAKGNILERFSAQQFPDLHSELNLSSLELGDSALYFCASSEAGGQYATNEKLFFGSGTQLSVL.

The chain is built from TRBV18 and TRBJ2-1; D is possibly TRBD1 (5 bases). CDR3 length: 12 amino acids. V was trimmed by 7 bases and J by 6 bases, leaving 10 bases between them. Germline CDR1 reads KGHSH; CDR2 reads LQKENI. The CDR3 nucleotides read TGTGCCAGCTTTCAGGGTGGCAATGAGCAGTTCTTC. Amino acid sequence: CASFQGGNEQFF.

This sequence joins TRBV7-9 and TRBJ2-3, with 7 bases lining up with TRBD2. Germline CDR1 SEHNR, CDR2 FQNEAQ (reference sequence). The V gene end was trimmed by 11 bases and the J gene end by 4 bases; junction bases not matched to a gene: 12. The length of the CDR3 is 14 residues. The CDR3 DNA sequence: TGTGCCGGGGAGGGGCTGGCGGGAGCAGATACGCAGTATTTT. Protein sequence: CAGEGLAGADTQYF.

This clone was counted between two and nine times. This sequence joins TRBV3-1 (or the pseudogene TRBV3-2) and TRBJ1-6; tentative D call: TRBD1 (6 bases). V lost 4 bases to trimming and J lost 4 bases, with 8 bases between them. From germline, CDR1 is LGHDT and CDR2 YNNKEL (reference sequence). The CDR3 contains 14 residues. The CDR3 nucleotides are TGTGCCAGCAGCCCAGGGGCATATAATTCACCCCTCCACTTT. Residues: CASSPGAYNSPLHF.

This clone was observed a single time. The V gene is TRBV6-6, the J gene TRBJ1-1; maybe TRBD1 (6 bases). CDR1 is MNHNY, CDR2 SVGAGI, per germline (reference sequence). This CDR3 has 15 residues. V lost 0 bases and J 4 bases, leaving 12 bases between the germline ends. The CDR3 is CASSYSRGEITEAFF. CDR3 nucleotide sequence: TGTGCCAGCAGTTACTCGAGGGGGGAAATCACTGAAGCTTTCTTT.

The J gene is TRBJ2-2, the V gene TRBV6-4; 8 bases match TRBD1. Trimming took 2 bases from V and 1 from J; bases not matched to a gene: 0. This CDR3 spans 15 amino acids. Germline V gene lookup returns CDR1 MRHNA and CDR2 SNTAGT. The DNA for the CDR3 is TGTGCCAGCAGTGACGGGACAGGGAACACCGGGGAGCTGTTTTTT. Its protein product is CASSDGTGNTGELFF.

This rearrangement joins TRBV27 to TRBJ2-1; possible D gene TRBD1, 5 bases. V dropped 11 bases and J dropped 0 bases, with 20 bases sitting between them. This CDR3 has 16 amino acids. Per the germline V gene, CDR1 is MNHEY and CDR2 is SMNVEV (reference sequence). The CDR3 sequence is CAVRQGTINSYNEQFF. The CDR3 DNA reads TGTGCCGTCAGGCAGGGAACGATTAACTCCTACAATGAGCAGTTCTTC.

This rearrangement joins TRBV7-9 to TRBJ1-5; 10 bases agree with TRBD1. The J segment lost 6 bases and the V segment lost 5 bases, leaving 10 bases of the junction unmatched. The CDR3 spans 16 residues. Germline V gene sequence: CDR1 SEHNR, CDR2 FQNEAQ (reference sequence). CDR3 nucleotides: TGTGCCAGCAGCCGCAGCGACAGGGGGCCGGTTCAGCCCCAGCATTTT. It is translated as CASSRSDRGPVQPQHF.